The present TCR beta chain was sequenced within a study of shared clonotypes between healthy human individuals. Trimming removed 4 bases from V and 4 bases from J, with 11 bases in between. Germline CDR1 is LNHDA and CDR2 is SQIVND (reference sequence). This CDR3 comprises 13 residues. The CD4+ fraction was divided into a CD45RA+ naive subset and a CD45RA-negative memory subset. Here immunoSEQ multiplex PCR was the method, and the copy in TCRdb shows in-frame clones only, minus some. This repertoire shows roughly 1,000,000 clones, more than 75% found once; its top ten account for under 0.8%. Study findings and constraints: Blood was the only sampled material, and tissue repertoires likely differ. Clonotypes which were not shared had lower generation probabilities than clonotypes that all four donors shared.

Concerning this clone itself: Antigen: not known.

The specimen was memory CD4+ T cells from PBMCs. Subset: CD45RA-negative fraction. The rearrangement uses TRBV19 and TRBJ2-7, with D unclear. The sequence came from a man aged 18 to 29 in good health. Some clones in this sample may be carry-over from other donors' samples. The DNA for the CDR3 is TGTGCCAGTAGTACTAGGATCCGTTACGAGCAGTACTTC. Encoded protein: CASSTRIRYEQYF.